The text below deals with one TCR beta chain. Its antigen is unknown. Preparation of the TCRbeta library was carried out with unique molecular identifiers. TCRdb re-derived calls from the PCR reads in MiXCR, one entry per CDR3 protein. This sample has 600,000 to 700,000 distinct CDR3 sequences; 13% occur once, and the top ten carry 0.79%. The CDR3 length is 12 residues. The J segment lost 5 bases and the V segment lost 6 bases, leaving 5 bases of the junction unmatched. Germline CDR1 reads DFQATT; CDR2 reads SNEGSKA (reference sequence). This entry belongs to a study of T-cell reconstitution after alpha-beta-depleted transplantation in children. Overall study results and limits: Two months or so post-transplant, alpha-beta T cells reportedly derived from several hundred expanded graft clones. The study traced high day-60 TCRbeta diversity in some patients to surviving recipient T cells and thymic progenitors. The main origin of T-cell counts and diversity one year after transplant was newly produced T cells.

This clonotype originated in a girl aged 2 to 9 with congenital amegakaryocytic thrombocytopenia, due to receive a stem cell transplant. The sample in question was PBMCs, obtained before TCRalphabeta/CD19-depleted stem cell transplant. The V and J genes are TRBV20-1 and TRBJ2-7; the match to TRBD1 covers 9 bases. This chain's CDR3 is CSAEQGANEQYF. The CDR3 region has the DNA TGCAGTGCGGAACAGGGGGCCAACGAGCAGTACTTC.